These T cell receptor beta chains were read from a single sample in a study of blood T cells in healthy people across ages. One entry per CDR3 protein results from TCRdb running MiXCR on the 5' RACE reads. The sample consists of approximately 810,000 distinct CDR3 sequences, about 30% of them appearing once. Input material: blood. All receptors derive from a woman older than 75 in good health. CDR3s include the opening cysteine and the closing phenylalanine or tryptophan. The order of the fields is clone size, V gene, J gene, D gene, CDR3 protein, CDR3 DNA. A D gene is named only where the DNA matches it firmly. A row's size may be missing; if present it is once, few, many or a size class.

clone_size: many; v_call: TRBV21-1; j_call: TRBJ2-5; d_call: NA; cdr3_aa: CASSKVGTEETQYF; cdr3_nt: TGTGCCAGCAGCAAAGTCGGGACCGAGGAGACCCAGTACTTC
clone_size: NA; v_call: TRBV10-1; j_call: TRBJ2-7; d_call: TRBD1; cdr3_aa: CASSELKGGQGPEQYF; cdr3_nt: TGCGCCAGCAGTGAGCTAAAGGGGGGACAGGGACCCGAGCAGTACTTC
clone_size: many; v_call: TRBV7-2; j_call: TRBJ2-7; d_call: TRBD1; cdr3_aa: CASSTRDRGLSYNEQYF; cdr3_nt: TGTGCCAGCAGCACCCGGGACAGGGGGCTCTCCTACAATGAGCAGTACTTC
clone_size: many; v_call: TRBV5-1; j_call: TRBJ2-3; d_call: TRBD1; cdr3_aa: CASSLPGTGDPDTQYF; cdr3_nt: TGCGCCAGCAGCCTGCCCGGGACAGGGGACCCAGATACGCAGTATTTT
clone_size: few; v_call: TRBV30; j_call: TRBJ1-1; d_call: NA; cdr3_aa: CAWSLGTEAFF; cdr3_nt: TGTGCCTGGAGCCTCGGGACTGAAGCTTTCTTT
clone_size: many; v_call: TRBV7-2; j_call: TRBJ2-5; d_call: NA; cdr3_aa: CASSLNSAQETQYF; cdr3_nt: TGTGCCAGCAGCTTAAACAGTGCACAAGAGACCCAGTACTTC
clone_size: few; v_call: TRBV20-1; j_call: TRBJ1-2; d_call: TRBD1; cdr3_aa: CSAPDRADYGYTF; cdr3_nt: TGCAGTGCCCCGGACAGGGCCGACTATGGCTACACCTTC
clone_size: NA; v_call: TRBV5-1; j_call: TRBJ2-2; d_call: TRBD1; cdr3_aa: CASSTRQGRTGELFF; cdr3_nt: TGCGCCAGCAGCACCCGACAGGGAAGAACCGGGGAGCTGTTTTTT
clone_size: many; v_call: TRBV20-1; j_call: TRBJ2-5; d_call: NA; cdr3_aa: CSANPTNKETQYF; cdr3_nt: TGCAGTGCTAACCCTACGAATAAAGAGACCCAGTACTTC
clone_size: many; v_call: TRBV7-2; j_call: TRBJ1-6; d_call: TRBD1; cdr3_aa: CASSRDRALNSPLHF; cdr3_nt: TGTGCCAGCAGCCGGGACAGGGCTTTGAATTCACCCCTCCACTTT
clone_size: NA; v_call: TRBV20-1; j_call: TRBJ2-3; d_call: NA; cdr3_aa: CSAAGTLSRHGTDTQYF; cdr3_nt: TGCAGTGCTGCGGGTACGCTATCCAGACACGGCACAGATACGCAGTATTTT
clone_size: once; v_call: TRBV27; j_call: TRBJ1-4; d_call: NA; cdr3_aa: CASRVRGGGEKLFF; cdr3_nt: TGTGCCAGCAGGGTCCGGGGAGGGGGTGAAAAACTGTTTTTT
clone_size: many; v_call: TRBV7-8; j_call: TRBJ1-2; d_call: NA; cdr3_aa: CASSLMRVGYTF; cdr3_nt: TGTGCCAGCAGCTTAATGAGGGTTGGCTACACCTTC
clone_size: many; v_call: TRBV5-1; j_call: TRBJ2-3; d_call: NA; cdr3_aa: CASSQGDSADTQYF; cdr3_nt: TGCGCCAGCAGCCAAGGGGATTCGGCAGATACGCAGTATTTT
clone_size: NA; v_call: TRBV29-1; j_call: TRBJ1-2; d_call: NA; cdr3_aa: CSVGGIDYGYTF; cdr3_nt: TGCAGCGTTGGGGGCATAGACTATGGCTACACCTTC
clone_size: NA; v_call: TRBV28; j_call: TRBJ1-2; d_call: TRBD1; cdr3_aa: CASSQVRTGIWGYTF; cdr3_nt: TGTGCCAGCAGTCAGGTGCGGACAGGGATTTGGGGCTACACCTTC
clone_size: many; v_call: TRBV6-9; j_call: TRBJ1-5; d_call: NA; cdr3_aa: CASSYSTGGNQPQHF; cdr3_nt: TGTGCCAGCAGTTATTCGACGGGGGGCAATCAGCCCCAGCATTTT
clone_size: many; v_call: TRBV9; j_call: TRBJ1-2; d_call: NA; cdr3_aa: CASSPRDQGYTF; cdr3_nt: TGTGCCAGCAGCCCTCGGGACCAGGGCTACACCTTC
clone_size: many; v_call: TRBV12-3/TRBV12-4; j_call: TRBJ2-5; d_call: NA; cdr3_aa: CASSLRSIGETQYF; cdr3_nt: TGTGCCAGCAGCCTCCGGTCAATAGGCGAGACCCAGTACTTC
clone_size: NA; v_call: TRBV28; j_call: TRBJ1-2; d_call: NA; cdr3_aa: CASRKRLADGYTF; cdr3_nt: TGTGCCAGCCGAAAAAGGTTGGCGGATGGCTACACCTTC
clone_size: many; v_call: TRBV6-5; j_call: TRBJ2-6; d_call: NA; cdr3_aa: CASSYDVSGANVLTF; cdr3_nt: TGTGCCAGCAGTTACGACGTCTCTGGGGCCAACGTCCTGACTTTC
clone_size: few; v_call: TRBV11-2; j_call: TRBJ2-7; d_call: TRBD1; cdr3_aa: CASSLEDRGYEQYF; cdr3_nt: TGTGCCAGCAGCTTAGAGGACAGGGGGTACGAGCAGTACTTC
clone_size: few; v_call: TRBV30; j_call: TRBJ1-2; d_call: NA; cdr3_aa: CAWMLSSPNYGYTF; cdr3_nt: TGTGCCTGGATGTTGAGCAGCCCTAACTATGGCTACACCTTC
clone_size: many; v_call: TRBV5-1; j_call: TRBJ2-7; d_call: NA; cdr3_aa: CASSFTRGTYEQYF; cdr3_nt: TGCGCCAGCAGCTTTACCCGGGGAACCTACGAGCAGTACTTC
clone_size: few; v_call: TRBV2; j_call: TRBJ2-3; d_call: TRBD1; cdr3_aa: CASSRTGITDTQYF; cdr3_nt: TGTGCCAGCAGTAGGACAGGGATCACAGATACGCAGTATTTT
clone_size: many; v_call: TRBV6-5; j_call: TRBJ2-3; d_call: NA; cdr3_aa: CASSHSARDVTDTQYF; cdr3_nt: TGTGCCAGCAGTCACTCCGCCAGGGATGTAACAGATACGCAGTATTTT
clone_size: NA; v_call: TRBV14; j_call: TRBJ2-2; d_call: NA; cdr3_aa: CASSQRWARYSAGERFF; cdr3_nt: TGTGCCAGCAGCCAACGGTGGGCGAGGTACTCGGCCGGGGAGCGGTTTTTT
clone_size: many; v_call: TRBV18; j_call: TRBJ2-1; d_call: TRBD1; cdr3_aa: CASSPLGTANEQFF; cdr3_nt: TGTGCCAGCTCACCGTTGGGGACAGCAAATGAGCAGTTCTTC
clone_size: NA; v_call: TRBV4-1; j_call: TRBJ2-5; d_call: NA; cdr3_aa: CASRQGRGKQETQYF; cdr3_nt: TGCGCCAGCAGGCAGGGTCGGGGAAAACAAGAGACCCAGTACTTC
clone_size: many; v_call: TRBV7-9; j_call: TRBJ2-1; d_call: TRBD2; cdr3_aa: CASSSPSGGWNEQFF; cdr3_nt: TGTGCCAGCAGCTCCCCTAGCGGGGGGTGGAATGAGCAGTTCTTC
clone_size: many; v_call: TRBV7-2; j_call: TRBJ2-1; d_call: TRBD1; cdr3_aa: CASSLGAGGKNEQFF; cdr3_nt: TGTGCCAGCAGCTTAGGGGCAGGGGGCAAGAATGAGCAGTTCTTC
clone_size: few; v_call: TRBV19; j_call: TRBJ2-1; d_call: TRBD2; cdr3_aa: CASSIFFLTSGDNEQFF; cdr3_nt: TGTGCCAGTAGTATATTCTTTCTTACTAGCGGAGACAATGAGCAGTTCTTC
clone_size: few; v_call: TRBV20-1; j_call: TRBJ1-1; d_call: NA; cdr3_aa: CSASQRSSEAFF; cdr3_nt: TGCAGTGCTAGCCAGAGGTCTAGTGAAGCTTTCTTT
clone_size: many; v_call: TRBV5-1; j_call: TRBJ2-5; d_call: NA; cdr3_aa: CASSQKGPAGETQYF; cdr3_nt: TGCGCCAGCAGCCAAAAGGGACCCGCGGGAGAGACCCAGTACTTC
clone_size: NA; v_call: TRBV12-5; j_call: TRBJ2-1; d_call: NA; cdr3_aa: CASAVYGYNEQFF; cdr3_nt: TGTGCTAGTGCCGTTTACGGGTACAATGAGCAGTTCTTC
clone_size: NA; v_call: TRBV7-2; j_call: TRBJ2-2; d_call: NA; cdr3_aa: CASSLWASNTGELFF; cdr3_nt: TGTGCCAGCAGCTTATGGGCGTCGAACACCGGGGAGCTGTTTTTT
clone_size: NA; v_call: TRBV20-1; j_call: TRBJ2-1; d_call: NA; cdr3_aa: CSARVGSGWYNEQFF; cdr3_nt: TGCAGTGCTAGAGTTGGGTCAGGGTGGTACAATGAGCAGTTCTTC
clone_size: once; v_call: TRBV6-1; j_call: TRBJ1-5; d_call: NA; cdr3_aa: CASSESPQHF; cdr3_nt: TGTGCCAGCAGTGAGTCTCCCCAGCATTTT
clone_size: many; v_call: TRBV6-1; j_call: TRBJ2-5; d_call: NA; cdr3_aa: CASSGLAETQYF; cdr3_nt: TGTGCCAGCAGCGGGCTTGCCGAGACCCAGTACTTC
clone_size: few; v_call: TRBV6-2/TRBV6-3; j_call: TRBJ2-1; d_call: NA; cdr3_aa: CASSYSRGAPGGGQFF; cdr3_nt: TGTGCCAGCAGTTACTCGAGGGGGGCTCCTGGAGGAGGGCAGTTCTTC
clone_size: NA; v_call: TRBV6-4; j_call: TRBJ2-3; d_call: TRBD1; cdr3_aa: CASKGQADTDTQYF; cdr3_nt: TGTGCCAGCAAGGGACAGGCTGACACAGATACGCAGTATTTT
clone_size: many; v_call: TRBV7-9; j_call: TRBJ2-3; d_call: NA; cdr3_aa: CASSTFQRGTDTQYF; cdr3_nt: TGTGCCAGCAGCACATTTCAGAGGGGCACAGATACGCAGTATTTT
clone_size: NA; v_call: TRBV20-1; j_call: TRBJ2-5; d_call: TRBD2; cdr3_aa: CSALGPGGPRVKTQYF; cdr3_nt: TGCAGTGCCCTGGGCCCGGGGGGGCCCCGAGTAAAGACCCAGTACTTC
clone_size: many; v_call: TRBV20-1; j_call: TRBJ2-6; d_call: TRBD1; cdr3_aa: CSAPGTESSGANVLTF; cdr3_nt: TGCAGTGCGCCTGGGACAGAGAGCTCTGGGGCCAACGTCCTGACTTTC
clone_size: many; v_call: TRBV5-1; j_call: TRBJ1-2; d_call: TRBD1; cdr3_aa: CASSSGTGRSYGYTF; cdr3_nt: TGCGCCAGCAGCTCCGGGACAGGGCGGAGCTATGGCTACACCTTC
clone_size: many; v_call: TRBV20-1; j_call: TRBJ2-1; d_call: TRBD2; cdr3_aa: CSAKGLAGTNEQFF; cdr3_nt: TGCAGTGCTAAGGGACTAGCGGGGACCAATGAGCAGTTCTTC
clone_size: many; v_call: TRBV20-1; j_call: TRBJ2-3; d_call: NA; cdr3_aa: CSAQPVDTQYF; cdr3_nt: TGCAGTGCTCAACCCGTAGATACGCAGTATTTT